This TCR beta chain was profiled in a study of type 1 and type 2 diabetes patients. The CDR3 spans 16 residues. The J segment lost 6 bases and the V segment lost 6 bases, leaving 16 bases of the junction unmatched. Germline assignment: CDR1 SEHNR and CDR2 FQNEAQ (reference sequence). The PCR template was genomic DNA. Multiplex PCR with 30 forward and 13 reverse primers amplified the TCR beta CDR3. TCRdb fed the multiplex PCR reads into MiXCR, producing one record per CDR3 protein. This repertoire shows fewer than 350,000 distinct CDR3 sequences, around 47% found once; its top ten account for 12% to 15%. Anyone with other autoimmune disease or infection in the prior four weeks was excluded.

The receptor was derived from a man younger than 35 with type 2 diabetes. V and J are TRBV7-9 and TRBJ1-2; the match to TRBD1 covers 7 bases. Sequencing used peripheral blood mononuclear cells (PBMCs). CDR3 sequence: CASSSRTTQGGDGYTF. Written as DNA, the CDR3 is TGTGCCAGCAGTTCGAGAACGACCCAGGGGGGCGATGGCTACACCTTC.